This T cell receptor (beta chain) was identified during a study of human T cells and chemical hapten exposure. Germline V lookup: CDR1 SGHRS, CDR2 YFSETQ. V shed 5 bases and J shed 5 bases, with 13 bases lying between them. The CDR3 spans 13 residues. Unfractionated whole blood served as the source for total RNA extraction. Findings and limits, study-wide: TCRs at a frequency above 1 in 1000 stayed unchanged with DPC sensitization.

This clonotype was observed many times. Its antigen is not known. Individual cDNA molecules had unique molecular identifiers attached to them by the library. In TCRdb, the 5' RACE reads were re-called with MiXCR into one record per CDR3 protein. The sample has approximately 150,000 distinct CDR3 sequences; 3.5% to 5% are singletons. This chain joins TRBV5-1 and TRBJ2-5; possibly TRBD2 for D (5 bases). The source is a female donor in good health. CDR3 nucleotide sequence: TGCGCCAGCAGAATGAAGCGAGGGGAGACCCAGTACTTC. This translates into CASRMKRGETQYF. The full variable domain, in which reference TRBV5-1 and TRBJ2-5 provide the parts outside the CDR3, is KAGVTQTPRYLIKTRGQQVTLSCSPISGHRSVSWYQQTPGQGLQFLFEYFSETQRNKGNFPGRFSGRQFSNSRSEMNVSTLELGDSALYLCASRMKRGETQYFGPGTRLLVL.